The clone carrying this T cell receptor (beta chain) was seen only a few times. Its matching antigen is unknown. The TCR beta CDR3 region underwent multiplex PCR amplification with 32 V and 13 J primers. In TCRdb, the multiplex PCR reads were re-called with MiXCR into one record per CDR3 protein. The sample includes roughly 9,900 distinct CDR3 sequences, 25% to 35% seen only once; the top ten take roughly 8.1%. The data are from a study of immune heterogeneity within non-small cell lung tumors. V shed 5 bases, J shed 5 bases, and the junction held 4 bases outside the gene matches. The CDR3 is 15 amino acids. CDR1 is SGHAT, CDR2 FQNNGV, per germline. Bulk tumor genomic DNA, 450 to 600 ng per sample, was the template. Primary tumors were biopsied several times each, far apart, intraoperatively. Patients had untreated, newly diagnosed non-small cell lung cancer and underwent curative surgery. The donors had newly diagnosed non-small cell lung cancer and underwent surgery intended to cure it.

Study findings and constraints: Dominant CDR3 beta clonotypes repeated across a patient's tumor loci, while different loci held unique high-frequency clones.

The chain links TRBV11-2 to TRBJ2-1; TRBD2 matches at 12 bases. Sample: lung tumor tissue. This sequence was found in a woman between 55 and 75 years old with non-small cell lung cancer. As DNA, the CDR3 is TGTGCCAGCAGCCTAGCGGGAGGGCCCGACAATGAGCAGTTCTTC. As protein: CASSLAGGPDNEQFF.